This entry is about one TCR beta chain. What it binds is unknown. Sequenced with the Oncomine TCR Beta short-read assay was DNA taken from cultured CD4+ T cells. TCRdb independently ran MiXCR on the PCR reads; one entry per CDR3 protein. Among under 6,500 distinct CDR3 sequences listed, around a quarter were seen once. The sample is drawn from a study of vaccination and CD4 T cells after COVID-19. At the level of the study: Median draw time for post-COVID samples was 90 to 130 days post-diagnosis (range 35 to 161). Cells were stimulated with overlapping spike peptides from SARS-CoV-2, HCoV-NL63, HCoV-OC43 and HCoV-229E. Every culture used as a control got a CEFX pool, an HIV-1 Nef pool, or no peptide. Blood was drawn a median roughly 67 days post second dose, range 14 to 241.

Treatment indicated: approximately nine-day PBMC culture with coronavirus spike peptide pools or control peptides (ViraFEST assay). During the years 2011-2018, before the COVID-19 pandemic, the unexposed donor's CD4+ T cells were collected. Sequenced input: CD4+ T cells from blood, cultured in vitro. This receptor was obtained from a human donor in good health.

The CDR3 reads CASSLMGPGQPQHF. In DNA, the CDR3 is TGTGCCAGCAGTTTGATGGGCCCGGGCCAGCCCCAGCATTTT. The rearrangement uses TRBV12-3 or TRBV12-4 and TRBJ1-5; D gene unclear. The V gene lost 3 bases and the J gene lost 7 bases, with 13 bases spanning the gap. The CDR3 contains 14 residues.